The rows below give T cell receptor beta chains drawn from one sample of a study of cytomegalovirus exposure and HLA in healthy donors. Only in-frame clones appear in the TCRdb table, and some are missing; sequencing was by immunoSEQ multiplex PCR. The sample has 75,000 to 85,000 clones; the top ten hold 0.58%. Sample: PBMCs. These receptors were taken from a man aged 45-65 years in good health and CMV-seronegative. The CDR3 runs from the conserved cysteine through the conserved F or W. The order of the fields is V gene, J gene, D gene, CDR3 protein. D genes are given only for firm matches.

>TRBV11-2|TRBJ2-3|TRBD1
CASSLGQPDTQYF
>TRBV30|TRBJ2-7|-
CAWRSRYEQYF
>TRBV19|TRBJ1-1|-
CASRLQVVTEAFF
>TRBV29-1|TRBJ1-5|TRBD1
CSVRDRGHQPQHF
>TRBV4-3|TRBJ2-1|-
CASSKKRSSYNEQFF
>TRBV19|TRBJ1-2|-
CASSPPGHANYGYTF
>TRBV7-9|TRBJ2-5|TRBD1
CASSLEGAETQYF
>TRBV6-5|TRBJ2-5|-
CASSLEPGGQETQYF
>TRBV27|TRBJ1-2|-
CASKKGGGGYTF
>TRBV28|TRBJ2-1|TRBD1
CASSNDRENNEQFF